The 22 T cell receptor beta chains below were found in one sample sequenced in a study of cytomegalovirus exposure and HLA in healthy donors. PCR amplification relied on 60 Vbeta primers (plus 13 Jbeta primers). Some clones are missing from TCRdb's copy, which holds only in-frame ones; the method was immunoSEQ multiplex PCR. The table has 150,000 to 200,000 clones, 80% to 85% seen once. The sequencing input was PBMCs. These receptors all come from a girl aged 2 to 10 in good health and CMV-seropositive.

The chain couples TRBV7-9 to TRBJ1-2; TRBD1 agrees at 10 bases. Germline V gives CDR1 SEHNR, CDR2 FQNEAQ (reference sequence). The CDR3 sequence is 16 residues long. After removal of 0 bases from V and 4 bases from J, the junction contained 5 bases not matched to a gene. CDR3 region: CASSLALGQGSYGYTF. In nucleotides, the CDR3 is TGTGCCAGCAGCTTAGCTTTGGGACAGGGGAGCTATGGCTACACCTTC. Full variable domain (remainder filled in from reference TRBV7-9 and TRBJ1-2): DTGVSQNPRHKITKRGQNVTFRCDPISEHNRLYWYRQTLGQGPEFLTYFQNEAQLEKSRLLSDRFSAERPKGSFSTLEIQRTEQGDSAMYLCASSLALGQGSYGYTFGSGTRLTVV.

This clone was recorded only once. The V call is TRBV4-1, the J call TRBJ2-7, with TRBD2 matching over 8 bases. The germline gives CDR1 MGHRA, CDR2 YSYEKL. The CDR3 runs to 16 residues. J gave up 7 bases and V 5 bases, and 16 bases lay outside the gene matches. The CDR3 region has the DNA TGCGCCAGCAGCTGGAGCGGGAGCTCCCCCTATATAGAGCAGTACTTC. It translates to CASSWSGSSPYIEQYF.

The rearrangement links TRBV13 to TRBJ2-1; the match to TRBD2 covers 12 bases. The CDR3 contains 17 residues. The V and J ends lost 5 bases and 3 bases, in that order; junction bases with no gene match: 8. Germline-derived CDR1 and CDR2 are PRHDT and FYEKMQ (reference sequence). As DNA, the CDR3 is TGTGCCAGCAGCCCCGGACTAGCGGGAAGTAACTACAATGAGCAGTTCTTC. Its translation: CASSPGLAGSNYNEQFF.

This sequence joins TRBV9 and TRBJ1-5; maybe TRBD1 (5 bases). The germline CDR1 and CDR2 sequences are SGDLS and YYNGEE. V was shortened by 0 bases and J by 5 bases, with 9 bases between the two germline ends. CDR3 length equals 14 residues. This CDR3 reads CASSVEAGHQPQHF. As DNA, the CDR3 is TGTGCCAGCAGCGTAGAGGCAGGGCATCAGCCCCAGCATTTT.

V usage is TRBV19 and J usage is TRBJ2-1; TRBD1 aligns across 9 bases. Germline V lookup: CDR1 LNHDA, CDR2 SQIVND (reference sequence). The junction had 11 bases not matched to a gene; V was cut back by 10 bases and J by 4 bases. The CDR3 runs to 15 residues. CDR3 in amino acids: CATQRTGDGYNEQFF. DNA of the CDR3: TGTGCCACCCAAAGGACAGGGGATGGGTACAATGAGCAGTTCTTC.

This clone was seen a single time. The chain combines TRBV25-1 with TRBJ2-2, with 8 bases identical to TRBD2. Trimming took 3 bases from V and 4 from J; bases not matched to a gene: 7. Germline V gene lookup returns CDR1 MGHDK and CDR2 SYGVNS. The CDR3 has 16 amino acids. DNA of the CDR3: TGTGCCAGCAGTGACGTAGGGACTAGAGGCACCGGGGAGCTGTTTTTT. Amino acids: CASSDVGTRGTGELFF. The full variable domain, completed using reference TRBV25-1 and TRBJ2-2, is EADIYQTPRYLVIGTGKKITLECSQTMGHDKMYWYQQDPGMELHLIHYSYGVNSTEKGDLSSESTVSRIRTEHFPLTLESARPSHTSQYLCASSDVGTRGTGELFFGEGSRLTVL.

The CDR3, as DNA: TGCGCCAGCAGAGACAGGCGAGATCAGCCCCAGCATTTT. The encoded protein is CASRDRRDQPQHF. The rearrangement joins TRBV10-1 to TRBJ1-5, with D tentatively TRBD1 (6 bases). Germline V gene data show CDR1 as WNHNN and CDR2 as SYGVQD (reference sequence). The CDR3 loop spans 13 amino acids. The germline V and J ends were trimmed by 6 bases and 5 bases, with 11 bases remaining between them.

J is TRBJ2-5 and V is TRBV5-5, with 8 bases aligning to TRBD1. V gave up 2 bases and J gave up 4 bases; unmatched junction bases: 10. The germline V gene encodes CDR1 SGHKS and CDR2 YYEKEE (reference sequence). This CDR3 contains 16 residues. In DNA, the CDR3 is TGTGCCAGCAGCTTCCCACGCCAGGGGGCTGGAGAGACCCAGTACTTC. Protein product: CASSFPRQGAGETQYF.

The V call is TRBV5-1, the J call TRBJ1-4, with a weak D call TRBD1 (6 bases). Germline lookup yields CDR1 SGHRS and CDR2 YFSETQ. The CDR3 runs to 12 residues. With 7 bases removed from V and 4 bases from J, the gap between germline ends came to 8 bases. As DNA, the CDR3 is TGCGCCAGCGGACAGCTTAATGAAAAACTGTTTTTT. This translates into CASGQLNEKLFF.

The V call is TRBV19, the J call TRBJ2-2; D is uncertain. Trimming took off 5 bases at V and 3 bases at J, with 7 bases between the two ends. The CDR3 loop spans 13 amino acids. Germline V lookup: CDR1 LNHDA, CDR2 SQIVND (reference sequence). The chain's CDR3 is CASSLADTGELFF. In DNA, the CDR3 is TGTGCCAGTAGTCTGGCCGACACCGGGGAGCTGTTTTTT. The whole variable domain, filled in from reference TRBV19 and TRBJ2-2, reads DGGITQSPKYLFRKEGQNVTLSCEQNLNHDAMYWYRQDPGQGLRLIYYSQIVNDFQKGDIAEGYSVSREKKESFPLTVTSAQKNPTAFYLCASSLADTGELFFGEGSRLTVL.

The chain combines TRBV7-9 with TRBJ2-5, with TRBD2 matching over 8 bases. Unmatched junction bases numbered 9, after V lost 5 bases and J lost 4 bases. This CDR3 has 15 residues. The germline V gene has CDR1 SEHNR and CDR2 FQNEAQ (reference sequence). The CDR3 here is CASSPVTGGSETQYF. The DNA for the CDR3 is TGTGCCAGCAGCCCTGTGACGGGAGGGTCAGAGACCCAGTACTTC.

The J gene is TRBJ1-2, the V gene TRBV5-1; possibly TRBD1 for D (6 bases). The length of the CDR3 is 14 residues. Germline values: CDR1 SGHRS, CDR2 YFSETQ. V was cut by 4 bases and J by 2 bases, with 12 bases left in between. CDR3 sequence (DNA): TGCGCCAGCAGCGACTCCCAGGGGAACTATGGCTACACCTTC. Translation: CASSDSQGNYGYTF.

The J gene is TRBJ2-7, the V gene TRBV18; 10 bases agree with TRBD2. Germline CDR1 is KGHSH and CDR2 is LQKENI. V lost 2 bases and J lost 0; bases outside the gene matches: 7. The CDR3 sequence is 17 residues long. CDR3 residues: CASSPDPAGGPSYEQYF. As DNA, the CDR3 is TGTGCCAGCTCACCAGATCCAGCGGGAGGGCCCTCCTACGAGCAGTACTTC.

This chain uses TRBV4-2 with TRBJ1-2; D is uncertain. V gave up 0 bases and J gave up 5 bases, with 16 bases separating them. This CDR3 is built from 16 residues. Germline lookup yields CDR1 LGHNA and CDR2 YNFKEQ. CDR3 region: CASSQDPRSRGYGYTF. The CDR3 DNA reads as TGTGCCAGCAGCCAAGATCCACGATCTCGAGGATATGGCTACACCTTC.

The CDR3 region has the DNA TGCGCCAGCAGCTTGGTCCAATCAGGGGACACTGAAGCTTTCTTT. It translates to CASSLVQSGDTEAFF. The genes are TRBV5-1 and TRBJ1-1; D might be TRBD1 (6 bases). Trimming cost V 0 bases and J 3 bases, with 12 bases left between them. Germline V gene data show CDR1 as SGHRS and CDR2 as YFSETQ. The CDR3 spans 15 residues.

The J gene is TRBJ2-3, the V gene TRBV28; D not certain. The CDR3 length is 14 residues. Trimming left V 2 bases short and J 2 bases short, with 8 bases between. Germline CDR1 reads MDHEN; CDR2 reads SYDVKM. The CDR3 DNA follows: TGTGCCAGCAGTTTACAAGCGCCCACAGATACGCAGTATTTT. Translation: CASSLQAPTDTQYF.

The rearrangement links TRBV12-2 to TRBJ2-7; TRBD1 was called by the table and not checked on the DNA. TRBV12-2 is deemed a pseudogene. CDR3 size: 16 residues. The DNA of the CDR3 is TGTGCAAGTCGCTCTTCCTCAGGGGGTATCTCCTACGAGCAGTACTTC. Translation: CASRSSSGGISYEQYF.

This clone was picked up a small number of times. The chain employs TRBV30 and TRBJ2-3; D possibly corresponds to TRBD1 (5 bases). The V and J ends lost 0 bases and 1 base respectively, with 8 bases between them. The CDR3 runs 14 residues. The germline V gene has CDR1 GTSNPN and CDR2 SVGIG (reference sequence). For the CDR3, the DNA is TGTGCCTGGAGTGTAGGGGTGGGCACAGATACGCAGTATTTT. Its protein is CAWSVGVGTDTQYF.

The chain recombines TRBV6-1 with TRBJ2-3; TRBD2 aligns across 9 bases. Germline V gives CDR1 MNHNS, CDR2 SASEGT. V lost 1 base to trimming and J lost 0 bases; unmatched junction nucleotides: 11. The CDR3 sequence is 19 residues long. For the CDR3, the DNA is TGTGCCAGCAGTGAAGTTATAGCGGGAGCCCCTTCTAGCACAGATACGCAGTATTTT. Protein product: CASSEVIAGAPSSTDTQYF.

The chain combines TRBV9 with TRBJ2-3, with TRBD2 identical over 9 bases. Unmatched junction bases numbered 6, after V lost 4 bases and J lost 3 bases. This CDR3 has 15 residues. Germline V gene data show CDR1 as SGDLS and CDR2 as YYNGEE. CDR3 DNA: TGTGCCAGCAGCCTTGGGACTAGCCCGACAGATACGCAGTATTTT. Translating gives CASSLGTSPTDTQYF. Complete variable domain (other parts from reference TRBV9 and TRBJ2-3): DSGVTQTPKHLITATGQRVTLRCSPRSGDLSVYWYQQSLDQGLQFLIQYYNGEERAKGNILERFSAQQFPDLHSELNLSSLELGDSALYFCASSLGTSPTDTQYFGPGTRLTVL.

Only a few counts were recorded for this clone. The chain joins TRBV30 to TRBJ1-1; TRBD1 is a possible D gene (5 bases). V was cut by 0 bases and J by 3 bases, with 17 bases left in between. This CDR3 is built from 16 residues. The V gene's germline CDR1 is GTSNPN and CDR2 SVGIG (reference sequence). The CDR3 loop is CAWSVRQGGGDTEAFF. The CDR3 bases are TGTGCCTGGAGTGTGAGGCAGGGTGGCGGGGACACTGAAGCTTTCTTT.

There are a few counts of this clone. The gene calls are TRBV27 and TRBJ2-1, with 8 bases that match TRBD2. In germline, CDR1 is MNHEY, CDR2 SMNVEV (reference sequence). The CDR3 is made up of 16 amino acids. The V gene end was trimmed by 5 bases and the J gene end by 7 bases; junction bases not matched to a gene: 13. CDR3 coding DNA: TGTGCCAGCAGTGACCAAGGGACTAGGGGTCCAAATGAGCAGTTCTTC. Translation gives CASSDQGTRGPNEQFF.